A single sample gave rise to the 23 T cell receptor beta chains below, sequenced in a study of cytomegalovirus exposure and HLA in healthy donors. With 60 Vbeta and 13 Jbeta primers, the PCR was carried out. Method: immunoSEQ multiplex PCR; TCRdb's copy keeps in-frame clones and lacks some. The sample gives about 210,000 clones, more than 70% of which show up once; roughly 0.45% is in the top ten. Sequences were obtained from PBMCs. The receptors derive from a boy aged 5-17 years in good health and CMV-seronegative.

This clone was seen a few times. The chain carries TRBV19 and TRBJ1-1; 9 bases are a match to TRBD1. Germline CDR1 LNHDA, CDR2 SQIVND (reference sequence). V trimming: 3 bases; J trimming: 2 bases; junction bases outside the gene matches: 7. The CDR3 loop spans 16 amino acids. CDR3 in amino acids: CASSIPTGGDNTEAFF. The CDR3 region has the DNA TGTGCCAGTAGTATTCCCACAGGGGGCGATAACACTGAAGCTTTCTTT.

The chain links TRBV30 to TRBJ1-1; 7 bases match TRBD1. Germline V gives CDR1 GTSNPN, CDR2 SVGIG (reference sequence). This CDR3 has 13 amino acids. V was clipped by 5 bases and J by 3 bases; unmatched bases: 6. The CDR3 region is CAWVGQIHTEAFF. The CDR3 DNA reads TGTGCCTGGGTGGGACAGATCCACACTGAAGCTTTCTTT.

The rearrangement links TRBV5-1 to TRBJ2-3; 9 bases match TRBD2. The CDR3 spans 19 residues. Germline values: CDR1 SGHRS, CDR2 YFSETQ. With 0 bases clipped from V and 0 bases from J, the junction kept 11 bases outside the gene matches. The CDR3 spells CASSLDSGRPRTSTDTQYF. DNA for the CDR3: TGCGCCAGCAGCTTGGATAGCGGGAGACCCCGTACTAGCACAGATACGCAGTATTTT.

The CDR3 DNA sequence: TGTGCCAGCTCGGACAGCACCGGGGAGCTGTTTTTT. Protein: CASSDSTGELFF. This chain joins TRBV7-6 and TRBJ2-2; a weak D match, TRBD1 (6 bases). With 8 bases removed from V and 4 bases from J, the gap between germline ends came to 8 bases. Germline loops: CDR1 SGHVS, CDR2 FNYEAQ. The CDR3 consists of 12 residues.

V usage is TRBV9 and J usage is TRBJ2-5; 7 bases line up with TRBD2. Germline lookup yields CDR1 SGDLS and CDR2 YYNGEE. The CDR3 is 15 residues long. The V segment lost 2 bases and the J segment 4 bases; nucleotides outside the gene matches: 8. DNA for the CDR3: TGTGCCAGCAGCGTGGCTAGCGGCCTCGGAGAGACCCAGTACTTC. This encodes CASSVASGLGETQYF.

J is TRBJ1-1 and V is TRBV19; D unresolved. Germline V gene sequence: CDR1 LNHDA, CDR2 SQIVND (reference sequence). V was trimmed by 6 bases and J by 4 bases, leaving 15 bases between them. CDR3 length: 14 amino acids. This chain's CDR3 is CASRLDGDFTEAFF. The CDR3 nucleotides read TGTGCCAGTAGGTTAGACGGGGATTTCACTGAAGCTTTCTTT.

The V and J genes are TRBV7-2 and TRBJ1-1; 8 bases match TRBD1. Trimming cost V 1 base and J 5 bases; bases outside gene matches: 6. This CDR3 has 15 residues. Germline-derived CDR1 and CDR2 are SGHTA and FQGNSA. The CDR3 sequence is CASSLEQGAGTEAFF. CDR3 sequence (DNA): TGTGCCAGCAGCTTAGAGCAGGGGGCAGGTACTGAAGCTTTCTTT.

In DNA form, the CDR3 reads TGTGCCAGCAGCTTAGCTGAGGACAGGTTGCACTATGGCTACACCTTC. It is translated as CASSLAEDRLHYGYTF. The chain carries TRBV7-8 and TRBJ1-2, with TRBD1 matching 7 bases. CDR1 is SGHVS, CDR2 FQNEAQ, per germline. This CDR3 has 16 amino acids. V was clipped by 0 bases and J by 3 bases; unmatched bases: 7.

The chain employs TRBV29-1 and TRBJ1-1; D is possibly TRBD1 (6 bases). Germline V gene lookup returns CDR1 SQVTM and CDR2 ANQGSEA. CDR3 length equals 14 residues. The V end lost 3 bases, the J end lost 4 bases, and 15 bases lay between the germline ends. CDR3: CSVDPTGWTTEAFF. In nucleotides, the CDR3 is TGCAGCGTTGACCCTACAGGGTGGACCACTGAAGCTTTCTTT.

To note about this clone: Sequence at one end of the junction differs from germline and may be a read error. V usage is TRBV7-7 and J usage is TRBJ2-5; 13 bases map to TRBD2. The V gene's germline CDR1 is SSHAT and CDR2 FNYEAQ (reference sequence). This CDR3 is built from 17 residues. CDR3 DNA: TGTGCTAGCAGCTTAGGCCCCTTGACTAGCGGGGGGGAGACCCAGTACTTC. Translating gives CASSLGPLTSGGETQYF.

The chain combines TRBV7-9 with TRBJ1-4; possible D gene TRBD1, 6 bases. Trimming took 0 bases from V and 0 from J, leaving 11 bases between them. This CDR3 spans 17 amino acids. The germline V gene encodes CDR1 SEHNR and CDR2 FQNEAQ (reference sequence). The CDR3 DNA is TGTGCCAGCAGCTTAGCTGGGGGGGCCGCAACTAATGAAAAACTGTTTTTT. Amino acids: CASSLAGGAATNEKLFF.

This clone has more than one count but fewer than ten. The chain recombines TRBV19 with TRBJ2-7, with 10 bases identical to TRBD2. The CDR3 spans 19 residues. The ends lost 5 bases at V and 0 bases at J; junction bases unmatched: 16. CDR1 is LNHDA and CDR2 is SQIVND in the germline V gene (reference sequence). The CDR3 loop reads CASSPLLAGLKTHSYEQYF. The CDR3 DNA follows: TGTGCCAGTAGTCCCTTACTAGCGGGGCTCAAAACGCACTCCTACGAGCAGTACTTC.

This rearrangement joins TRBV28 to TRBJ1-1; a weak D match, TRBD1 (6 bases). With 3 bases removed from V and 8 bases from J, the gap between germline ends came to 10 bases. Germline loops: CDR1 MDHEN, CDR2 SYDVKM. This CDR3 contains 12 residues. The CDR3 nucleotides read TGTGCCAGCAGTTTGCGGGGGCGGGAAGCTTTCTTT. Its translation: CASSLRGREAFF.

The V gene is TRBV10-1, the J gene TRBJ2-1; 7 nucleotides match TRBD1. The ends lost 3 bases at V and 9 bases at J; junction bases unmatched: 11. Germline assignment: CDR1 WNHNN and CDR2 SYGVQD (reference sequence). The CDR3 has 15 amino acids. CDR3 amino acids: CASSEKGAVPTEQFF. Written as DNA, the CDR3 is TGCGCCAGCAGTGAAAAGGGGGCAGTCCCCACTGAGCAGTTCTTC.

V usage is TRBV19 and J usage is TRBJ2-3, with 13 bases fitting TRBD2. Germline CDR1 is LNHDA and CDR2 is SQIVND (reference sequence). V was pared by 10 bases and J by 1 base, with 5 bases of the junction left unmatched. The CDR3 contains 15 residues. CDR3 DNA sequence: TGTGCCACCGGACTAGCGGGGGTTGGCACAGATACGCAGTATTTT. Amino acid sequence: CATGLAGVGTDTQYF. Combining the CDR3 with reference TRBV19 and TRBJ2-3 gives the whole variable domain DGGITQSPKYLFRKEGQNVTLSCEQNLNHDAMYWYRQDPGQGLRLIYYSQIVNDFQKGDIAEGYSVSREKKESFPLTVTSAQKNPTAFYLCATGLAGVGTDTQYFGPGTRLTVL.

This clone was detected a few times. At one of its ends the junction is not consistent with the germline gene, which may arise from a read error. The genes are TRBV6-1 and TRBJ1-1; D gene uncertain. The germline V gene encodes CDR1 MNHNS and CDR2 SASEGT. This CDR3 spans 13 amino acids. CDR3: CASSEVRVLEPFF. CDR3 DNA sequence: TGTGCCAGCAGTGAAGTGAGGGTACTTGAACCTTTCTTT.

This clone has only one observation. The chain carries TRBV9 and TRBJ2-3, with a weak D call TRBD1 (5 bases). V lost 1 base, J lost 1 base, and 13 bases lay in between. The length of the CDR3 is 16 residues. Germline loops: CDR1 SGDLS, CDR2 YYNGEE. CDR3 in amino acids: CASSVFSGAGTDTQYF. The CDR3 DNA follows: TGTGCCAGCAGCGTATTTAGTGGGGCGGGCACAGATACGCAGTATTTT.

The chain employs TRBV2 and TRBJ2-3; a weak D match, TRBD2 (5 bases). V was shortened by 6 bases and J by 0 bases, with 16 bases between the two germline ends. Germline V lookup: CDR1 SNHLY, CDR2 FYNNEI. The CDR3 is made up of 16 amino acids. CDR3 region: CASRFGLAGSTDTQYF. DNA of the CDR3: TGTGCCAGCAGGTTTGGGCTAGCCGGTAGCACAGATACGCAGTATTTT.

This clone is a singleton in its sample. V is TRBV5-1 and J is TRBJ2-1; 8 positions agree with TRBD2. This CDR3 is built from 16 residues. The junction had 9 bases not matched to a gene; V was cut back by 4 bases and J by 3 bases. Germline assignment: CDR1 SGHRS and CDR2 YFSETQ. The CDR3 region has the DNA TGCGCCAGCAGCCTGTCGGGGGGGCCCCTCTACAATGAGCAGTTCTTC. Translated: CASSLSGGPLYNEQFF.

The chain joins TRBV10-3 to TRBJ2-5; 11 bases map to TRBD2. The DNA end lines up better with TRBJ2-7; the J call may be wrong. In germline, CDR1 is ENHRY, CDR2 SYGVKD. CDR3 length equals 16 residues. The CDR3 sequence: CAISEPGTSGPYEQYF. The CDR3 region has the DNA TGTGCCATCAGTGAGCCCGGGACTAGCGGACCCTACGAGCAGTACTTC.

The chain combines TRBV14 with TRBJ1-1, with unresolved D. Trimming took 4 bases from V and 0 from J, leaving 12 bases between them. CDR3 size: 15 residues. Germline values: CDR1 SGHDN, CDR2 FVKESK. CDR3 amino acids: CASSPQPYMNTEAFF. The DNA for the CDR3 is TGTGCCAGCAGCCCTCAACCTTACATGAACACTGAAGCTTTCTTT.

The chain carries TRBV9 and TRBJ1-2, with D tentatively TRBD1 (6 bases). This CDR3 has 13 amino acids. Trimming cost V 4 bases and J 7 bases, with 14 bases left between them. Germline V gives CDR1 SGDLS, CDR2 YYNGEE. CDR3 loop: CASSTDGGRGYTF. The CDR3 DNA is TGTGCCAGCAGCACCGACGGGGGGCGTGGCTACACCTTC.

This clone came up a few times. V gene TRBV27 combines with J gene TRBJ1-5; D is unclear. CDR3 length: 17 residues. Trimming shortened V by 4 bases and J by 6 bases, and 22 bases separated the two germline ends. Germline CDR1 and CDR2: MNHEY and SMNVEV (reference sequence). CDR3 in DNA: TGTGCCAGCAGTTCGTGGCTGGAGCGGTCGATCGGTCAGCCCCAGCATTTT. Translating gives CASSSWLERSIGQPQHF.